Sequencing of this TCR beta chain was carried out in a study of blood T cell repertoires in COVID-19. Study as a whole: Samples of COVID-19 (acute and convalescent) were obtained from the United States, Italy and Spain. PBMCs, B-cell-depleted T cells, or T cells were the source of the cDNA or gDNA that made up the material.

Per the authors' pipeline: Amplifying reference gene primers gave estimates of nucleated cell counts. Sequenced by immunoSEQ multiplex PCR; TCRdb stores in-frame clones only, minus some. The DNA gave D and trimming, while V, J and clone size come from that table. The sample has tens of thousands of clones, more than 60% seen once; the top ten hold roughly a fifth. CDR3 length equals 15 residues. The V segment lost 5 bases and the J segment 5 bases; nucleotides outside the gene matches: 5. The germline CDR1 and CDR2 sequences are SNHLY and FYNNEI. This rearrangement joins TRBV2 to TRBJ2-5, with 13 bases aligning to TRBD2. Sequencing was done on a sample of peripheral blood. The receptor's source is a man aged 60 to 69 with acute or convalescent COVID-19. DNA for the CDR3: TGTGCCAGCAGTTCACTAGCGGGAGGGTTGGAGACCCAGTACTTC. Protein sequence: CASSSLAGGLETQYF.